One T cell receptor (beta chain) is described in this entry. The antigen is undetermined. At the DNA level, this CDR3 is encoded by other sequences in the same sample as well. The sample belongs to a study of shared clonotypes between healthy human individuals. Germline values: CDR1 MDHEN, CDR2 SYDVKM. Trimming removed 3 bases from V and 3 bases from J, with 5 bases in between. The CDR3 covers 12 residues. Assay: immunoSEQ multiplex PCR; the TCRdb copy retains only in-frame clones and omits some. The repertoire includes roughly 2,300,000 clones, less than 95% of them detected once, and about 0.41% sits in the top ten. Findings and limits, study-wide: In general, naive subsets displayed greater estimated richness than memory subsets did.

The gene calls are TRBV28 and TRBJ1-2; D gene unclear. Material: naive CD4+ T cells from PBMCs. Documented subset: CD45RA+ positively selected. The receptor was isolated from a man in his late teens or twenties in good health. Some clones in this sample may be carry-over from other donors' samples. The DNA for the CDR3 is TGTGCCAGCAGTTTGAGCGACTATGGCTACACCTTC. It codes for CASSLSDYGYTF.